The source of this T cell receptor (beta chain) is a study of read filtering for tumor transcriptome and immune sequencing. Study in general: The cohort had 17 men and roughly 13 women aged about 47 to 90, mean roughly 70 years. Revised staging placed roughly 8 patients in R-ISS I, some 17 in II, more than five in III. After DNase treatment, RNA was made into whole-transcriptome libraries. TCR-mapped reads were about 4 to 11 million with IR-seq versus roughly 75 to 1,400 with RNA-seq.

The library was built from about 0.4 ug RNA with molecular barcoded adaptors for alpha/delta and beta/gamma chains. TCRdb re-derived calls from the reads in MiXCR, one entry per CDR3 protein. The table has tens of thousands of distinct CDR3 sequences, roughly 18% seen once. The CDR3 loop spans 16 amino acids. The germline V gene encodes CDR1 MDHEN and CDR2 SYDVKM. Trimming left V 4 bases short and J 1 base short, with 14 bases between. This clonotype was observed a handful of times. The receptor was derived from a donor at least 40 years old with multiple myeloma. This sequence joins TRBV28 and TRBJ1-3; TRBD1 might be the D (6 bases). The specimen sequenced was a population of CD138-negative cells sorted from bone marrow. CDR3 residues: CASSSGGAGSGNTIYF. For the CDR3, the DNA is TGTGCCAGCAGTTCCGGGGGCGCGGGTTCTGGAAACACCATATATTTT.